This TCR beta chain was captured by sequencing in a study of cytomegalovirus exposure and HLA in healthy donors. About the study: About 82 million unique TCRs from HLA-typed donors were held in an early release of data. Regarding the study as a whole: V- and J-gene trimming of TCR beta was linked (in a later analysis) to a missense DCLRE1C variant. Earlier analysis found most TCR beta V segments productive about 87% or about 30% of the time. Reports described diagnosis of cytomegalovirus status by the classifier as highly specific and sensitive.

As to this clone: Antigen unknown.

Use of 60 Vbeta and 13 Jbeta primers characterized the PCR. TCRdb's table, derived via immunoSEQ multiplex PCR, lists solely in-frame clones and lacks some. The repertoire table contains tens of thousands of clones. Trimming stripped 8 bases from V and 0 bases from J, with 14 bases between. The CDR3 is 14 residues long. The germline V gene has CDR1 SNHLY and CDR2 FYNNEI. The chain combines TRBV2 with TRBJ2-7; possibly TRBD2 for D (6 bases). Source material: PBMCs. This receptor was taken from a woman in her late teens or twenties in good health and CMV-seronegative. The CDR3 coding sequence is TGTGCCAGCCGGCGGGAAGAGTTCTCCTACGAGCAGTACTTC. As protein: CASRREEFSYEQYF.